The following is a TCR beta chain sequence with its context. What it binds is unknown. Making TCR cDNA involved 5'RACE template switching, which added UMIs and a universal primer site. TCRdb ran MiXCR on the 5' RACE reads and lists one entry per CDR3 protein. The sample lists a few hundred thousand distinct CDR3 sequences, about 7% occurring once. Trimming pared 6 bases from V and 3 bases from J, leaving 16 bases between. Germline V gene sequence: CDR1 MNHNS, CDR2 SASEGT. CDR3 size: 15 residues. The record originates from a study of T cells after yellow fever vaccination. General observations from the study: By day 5 rather than day 15, the secondary response had peaked, though it was weaker. At 95% to 98% for CD4 and over 80% for CD8, most primary-vaccination clones showed up again after the booster. Clonotypes shared by both compartments, CD4 and CD8, made up a small share.

The chain uses TRBV6-1 and TRBJ2-3; no definite D call. The clonotype comes from a man aged 25-45 years who received the YFV17D yellow fever vaccine. Sequencing was performed on CD4+ T cells sorted from PBMCs, taken 15 days after the yellow fever booster vaccination. CDR3: CASSPGHLGTDTQYF. The CDR3 DNA is TGTGCCAGCAGCCCAGGTCACCTAGGAACAGATACGCAGTATTTT.